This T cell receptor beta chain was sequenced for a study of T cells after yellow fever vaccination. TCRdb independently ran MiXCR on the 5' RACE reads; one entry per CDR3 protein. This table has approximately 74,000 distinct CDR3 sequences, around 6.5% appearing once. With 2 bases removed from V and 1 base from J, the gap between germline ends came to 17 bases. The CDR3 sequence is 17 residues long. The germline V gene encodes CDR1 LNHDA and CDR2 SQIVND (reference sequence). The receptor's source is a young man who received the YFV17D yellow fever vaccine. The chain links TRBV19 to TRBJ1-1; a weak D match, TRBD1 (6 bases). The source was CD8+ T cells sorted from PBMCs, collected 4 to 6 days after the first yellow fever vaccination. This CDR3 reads CASSILGGRTANTEAFF. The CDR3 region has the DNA TGTGCCAGTAGTATATTGGGGGGAAGGACAGCGAACACTGAAGCTTTCTTT.